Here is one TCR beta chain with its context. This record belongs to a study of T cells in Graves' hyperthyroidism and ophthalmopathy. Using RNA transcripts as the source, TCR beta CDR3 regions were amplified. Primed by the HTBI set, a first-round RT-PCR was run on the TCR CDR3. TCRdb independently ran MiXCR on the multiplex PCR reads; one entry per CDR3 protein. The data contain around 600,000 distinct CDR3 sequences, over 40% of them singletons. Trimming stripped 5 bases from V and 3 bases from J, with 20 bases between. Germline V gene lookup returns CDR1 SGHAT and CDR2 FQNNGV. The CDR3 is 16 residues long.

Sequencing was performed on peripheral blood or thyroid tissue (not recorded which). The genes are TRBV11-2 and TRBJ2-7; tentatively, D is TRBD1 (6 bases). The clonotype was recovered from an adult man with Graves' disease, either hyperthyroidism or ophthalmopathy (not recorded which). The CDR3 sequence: CASSVEETGHDYEQYF. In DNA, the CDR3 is TGTGCCAGCAGCGTTGAAGAGACGGGACACGACTACGAGCAGTACTTC.